The text below deals with one T cell receptor beta chain. The record originates from a study of PD-L1 blockade in urothelial cancer. The table came from immunoSEQ multiplex PCR; TCRdb's copy has only in-frame clones and leaves some out. The table lists about 88,000 clones, 85% to 95% of them singletons. Germline CDR1 reads SGHTA; CDR2 reads FQGNSA. V lost 2 bases to trimming and J lost 7 bases; unmatched junction nucleotides: 8. The CDR3 is 14 amino acids. This receptor was identified in a man in his 60s with urothelial cancer. V is TRBV7-2 and J is TRBJ2-7, with 7 bases aligning to TRBD1. The sample in question was PBMCs, obtained around atezolizumab (anti-PD-L1) treatment. The DNA for the CDR3 is TGTGCCAGCAGCTTACAGGGACAGCCCACGGAGCAGTACTTC. Translated, it gives CASSLQGQPTEQYF. The variable domain in full, with the rest retrieved from reference TRBV7-2 and TRBJ2-7, is GAGVSQSPSNKVTEKGKDVELRCDPISGHTALYWYRQSLGQGLEFLIYFQGNSAPDKSGLPSDRFSAERTGGSVSTLTIQRTQQEDSAVYLCASSLQGQPTEQYFGPGTRLTVT.